A single T cell receptor beta chain is shown here with its context. Its antigen is unidentified. Sequenced by immunoSEQ multiplex PCR; TCRdb stores in-frame clones only, minus some. The sample lists tens of thousands of clones, around 80% seen once, with 8% to 9.5% in the top ten. CDR1 and CDR2 from the germline V gene are KGHSH and LQKENI. This CDR3 is 15 amino acids long. V was cut by 3 bases and J by 3 bases, with 15 bases left in between. The time point was: cycle 4 day 1 (C4D1), after more than five weeks of nivolumab. Brentuximab vedotin exposure varied, and every patient relapsed after autologous stem cell transplantation. The data belong to a study of PD-1 blockade in classical Hodgkin lymphoma. Notes on the study in general: Newly diagnosed patients and complete responders had comparable diversity at baseline. Before treatment, TCR diversity in newly diagnosed patients was reportedly lower than in healthy donors. Compared with baseline, CD4+ but not CD8+ TCR diversity had risen significantly by C4D1.

This receptor was obtained from a human donor with classical Hodgkin lymphoma. The starting material was peripheral blood mononuclear cells (PBMCs), obtained before the fourth cycle of nivolumab. The V gene is TRBV18, the J gene TRBJ2-7; either TRBD1 or TRBD2 may supply D (5 bases each). The CDR3 region is CASSPGAGQNYEQYF. The CDR3 nucleotides read TGTGCCAGCTCACCCGGGGCAGGGCAGAACTACGAGCAGTACTTC.